This TCR beta chain was profiled in a study of T cell changes during pregnancy in multiple sclerosis. Assay: immunoSEQ multiplex PCR; the TCRdb copy retains only in-frame clones and omits some. The sample lists about 54,000 clones; 80% to 90% were seen once. Sequenced material: CD4+ T cells from peripheral blood mononuclear cells, taken in the first trimester of pregnancy. The source of this sequence is a female donor with multiple sclerosis, enrolled in a pregnancy study.

The CDR3 nucleotides are TGTGCCAGCAGCCTCCTGCCCTGGACAGGGGTCGAGCAGTACTTC. Encoded protein: CASSLLPWTGVEQYF. The chain links TRBV11-2 to TRBJ2-7, with TRBD1 matching over 9 bases. The CDR3 contains 15 residues. CDR1 and CDR2 from the germline V gene are SGHAT and FQNNGV. Germline trimming cut 5 bases from V and 6 bases from J; bases unmatched to any gene: 11.